This T cell receptor beta chain was documented in a study of immune characterization of retroperitoneal liposarcoma. Germline V gene lookup returns CDR1 MNHNS and CDR2 SASEGT. V gave up 8 bases and J gave up 10 bases, with 18 bases separating them. The CDR3 runs to 13 residues. TCRdb called the PCR reads again in MiXCR, with one record for every CDR3 protein. The table shows approximately 10,000 distinct CDR3 sequences, with 27% occurring only once. The chain is built from TRBV6-1 and TRBJ2-1; D is perhaps TRBD2 (5 bases). The origin of this receptor is a female donor with retroperitoneal liposarcoma. Input material: tumor tissue. CDR3 sequence: CASLWTGGMEQFF. In DNA, the CDR3 is TGTGCCAGCCTGTGGACTGGTGGAATGGAGCAGTTCTTC.